These 9 T cell receptor beta chains came from one sample sequenced in a study of cytomegalovirus exposure and HLA in healthy donors (dated by TCRdb to about 2017). The library was prepared using the immunoSEQ multiplex PCR assay. The multiplex PCR relied on a mix of 60 forward primers for TCR Vbeta segments and 13 reverse primers for TCR Jbeta segments. This immuneACCESS table, as held by TCRdb, lists in-frame sequences with V and J called but not all clones. Of the missing ones, under half trace to an unresolved V gene in checked studies; the others have no known cause. This sample has 150,000 to 200,000 clones in its table, and over 70% of those were observed once. The ten most abundant clones make up around 3.1% of the sample. Material: PBMCs. The source is a male donor in good health and CMV-seronegative.

CDR3 DNA: TGTGCCAGCAGTGGGGCATACTGGGCTTTCTTT. Protein product: CASSGAYWAFF. This chain uses TRBV2 with TRBJ1-1; D is uncertain. The CDR3 is 11 residues long. V gave up 4 bases and J gave up 11 bases, with 11 bases separating them. The germline V gene has CDR1 SNHLY and CDR2 FYNNEI.

The genes are TRBV20-1 and TRBJ1-2; no clear D gene. The CDR3 sequence is 11 residues long. Germline CDR1 reads DFQATT; CDR2 reads SNEGSKA (reference sequence). The germline V and J ends were trimmed by 6 bases and 7 bases, with 12 bases remaining between them. The chain's CDR3 is CSADMAFGYTF. The CDR3 DNA follows: TGCAGTGCAGATATGGCCTTTGGCTACACCTTC.

The chain has TRBV5-4 and TRBJ2-5; 8 bases are a match to TRBD1. The J segment lost 0 bases and the V segment lost 4 bases, leaving 8 bases of the junction unmatched. Per germline, CDR1 SGHNT and CDR2 YYREEE (reference sequence). This CDR3 has 16 amino acids. In nucleotides, the CDR3 is TGTGCCAGCAGCGAAACAGGGGGACCGGACCAAGAGACCCAGTACTTC. Amino acid sequence: CASSETGGPDQETQYF.

The rearrangement joins TRBV19 to TRBJ1-2, with TRBD1 matching over 11 bases. Germline CDR1 and CDR2: LNHDA and SQIVND (reference sequence). CDR3 length: 14 amino acids. The junction had 7 bases not matched to a gene; V was cut back by 8 bases and J by 5 bases. CDR3 in DNA: TGTGCCAGTGGCTGGGACAGGGGGACGTATGGCTACACCTTC. Its protein is CASGWDRGTYGYTF.

The genes are TRBV5-5 and TRBJ2-2; 13 bases fit TRBD2. Trimming cost V 2 bases and J 13 bases; bases outside gene matches: 17. Germline V gene lookup returns CDR1 SGHKS and CDR2 YYEKEE (reference sequence). The length of the CDR3 is 18 residues. This CDR3 is CASSFSGTSGTLGNGLFF. The CDR3 DNA reads as TGTGCCAGCAGCTTTTCCGGGACTAGCGGGACTTTGGGAAATGGGCTGTTTTTT.

V is TRBV5-1 and J is TRBJ2-7; 9 positions match TRBD2. V shed 0 bases, J shed 3 bases, and the junction held 7 bases outside the gene matches. From germline, CDR1 is SGHRS and CDR2 YFSETQ. This CDR3 contains 16 residues. Here the CDR3 reads CASSLAAGGGGYEQYF. CDR3 nucleotides: TGCGCCAGCAGCTTGGCCGCGGGCGGGGGGGGCTACGAGCAGTACTTC.

V is TRBV7-9 and J is TRBJ2-3, with a weak D call TRBD2 (6 bases). Trimming pared 2 bases from V and 1 base from J, leaving 19 bases between. The CDR3 totals 18 residues. Germline CDR1 SEHNR, CDR2 FQNEAQ (reference sequence). The chain's CDR3 is CASSLKRWDERGTDTQYF. CDR3 DNA: TGTGCCAGCAGCTTAAAAAGGTGGGACGAGCGGGGCACAGATACGCAGTATTTT.

This rearrangement joins TRBV11-2 to TRBJ2-2; perhaps TRBD2 as D (5 bases). CDR1 and CDR2 from the germline V gene are SGHAT and FQNNGV. V was pared by 1 base and J by 7 bases, with 16 bases between. This CDR3 region has 16 residues. In DNA, the CDR3 is TGTGCCAGCAGCTTAGTCTTGAGGGAGTTCGGCGGGGAGCTGTTTTTT. Protein sequence: CASSLVLREFGGELFF.

This clone came up once. The chain joins TRBV28 to TRBJ2-2; TRBD2 matches at 9 bases. CDR3 length: 15 residues. V was clipped by 6 bases and J by 2 bases; unmatched bases: 4. Per germline, CDR1 MDHEN and CDR2 SYDVKM. CDR3 bases: TGTGCCAGCAGGACTAGCGGAGCAAACACCGGGGAGCTGTTTTTT. This encodes CASRTSGANTGELFF.